One sample yielded the 18 T cell receptor beta chains listed below, sequenced in a study of shared clonotypes between healthy human individuals. Libraries were prepared by immunoSEQ multiplex PCR; TCRdb keeps only in-frame clonotypes and omits some of them. The sample lists about 2 million clones, approximately 94% occurring once. Naive CD8 cells lacked CD45RO and underwent positive selection for CCR7, leaving out terminally differentiated effector memory CD45RA+ cells. Sequences were obtained from naive CD8+ T cells sorted from blood. These receptors all stem from a young man in good health.

This clone was detected once. CDR3 in DNA: TGTGCCAGCAGCCAAGATCCCGTGAACACTGAAGCTTTCTTT. Translated, it gives CASSQDPVNTEAFF. The V gene is TRBV4-2, the J gene TRBJ1-1; D gene ambiguous. This CDR3 is 14 amino acids long. Trimming removed 0 bases from V and 0 bases from J, with 5 bases in between. Germline lookup yields CDR1 LGHNA and CDR2 YNFKEQ.

The J gene is TRBJ1-2, the V gene TRBV9, with D possibly matching TRBD1 (6 bases). V lost 0 bases and J 5 bases, leaving 29 bases between the germline ends. From germline, CDR1 is SGDLS and CDR2 YYNGEE. The CDR3 loop spans 20 amino acids. The chain's CDR3 is CASSVAIAQGSLKTPYGYTF. The CDR3, as DNA: TGTGCCAGCAGCGTAGCTATAGCCCAGGGGAGTTTGAAGACTCCTTATGGCTACACCTTC.

The chain employs TRBV5-1 and TRBJ2-7; TRBD1 agrees at 8 bases. Per the germline V gene, CDR1 is SGHRS and CDR2 is YFSETQ. The CDR3 spans 14 residues. The V gene end was trimmed by 4 bases and the J gene end by 3 bases; junction bases not matched to a gene: 6. CDR3 sequence reads: CASSPRDRNYEQYF. The CDR3 region has the DNA TGCGCCAGCAGCCCCCGGGACAGGAACTACGAGCAGTACTTC. The whole variable domain, remainder taken from reference TRBV5-1 and TRBJ2-7, is KAGVTQTPRYLIKTRGQQVTLSCSPISGHRSVSWYQQTPGQGLQFLFEYFSETQRNKGNFPGRFSGRQFSNSRSEMNVSTLELGDSALYLCASSPRDRNYEQYFGPGTRLTVT.

The chain employs TRBV7-6 and TRBJ1-1; TRBD1 might be the D (5 bases). Trimming stripped 8 bases from V and 6 bases from J, with 16 bases between. Per the germline V gene, CDR1 is SGHVS and CDR2 is FNYEAQ. This CDR3 contains 13 residues. The CDR3 DNA reads TGTGCCAGCGTGGCAGGGATTATCTCTGAAGCTTTCTTT. Its protein product is CASVAGIISEAFF.

V and J are TRBV30 and TRBJ1-5; tentative D call: TRBD1 (5 bases). V was clipped by 0 bases and J by 5 bases, with 20 bases between them. Germline assignment: CDR1 GTSNPN and CDR2 SVGIG (reference sequence). The CDR3 runs 17 residues. The CDR3 DNA reads TGTGCCTGGAGTGTACCCCGGGCGGGGGGGGATCATCAGCCCCAGCATTTT. As protein: CAWSVPRAGGDHQPQHF. The full variable domain, with the rest looked up from reference TRBV30 and TRBJ1-5, is SQTIHQWPATLVQPVGSPLSLECTVEGTSNPNLYWYRQAAGRGLQLLFYSVGIGQISSEVPQNLSASRPQDRQFILSSKKLLLSDSGFYLCAWSVPRAGGDHQPQHFGDGTRLSIL.

The chain links TRBV7-2 to TRBJ2-3; either TRBD1 or TRBD2 may supply D (6 bases each). This CDR3 comprises 17 residues. CDR1 and CDR2 from the germline V gene are SGHTA and FQGNSA. Trimming removed 1 base at V and 3 bases at J, with 17 bases between. The CDR3 loop reads CASSLVPGIGGTDTQYF. CDR3 DNA: TGTGCCAGCAGCTTAGTCCCCGGGATAGGGGGGACAGATACGCAGTATTTT.

The genes are TRBV28 and TRBJ2-7; D possibly corresponds to TRBD2 (5 bases). CDR1 is MDHEN, CDR2 SYDVKM, per germline. V was cut by 3 bases and J by 1 base, with 13 bases left in between. The length of the CDR3 is 15 residues. CDR3: CASSFRGIGSYEQYF. DNA of the CDR3: TGTGCCAGCAGTTTCCGGGGAATAGGTTCCTACGAGCAGTACTTC.

V usage is TRBV6-1 and J usage is TRBJ1-2; D unresolved. Germline V CDR1 and CDR2: MNHNS, SASEGT. The CDR3 is 15 residues long. Trimming removed 7 bases from V and 0 bases from J, with 15 bases in between. CDR3 nucleotides: TGTGCCAGCACCATAGGAGGGATAGCTAACTATGGCTACACCTTC. Translated: CASTIGGIANYGYTF.

The chain employs TRBV14 and TRBJ2-7; D may be TRBD2 (6 bases). The CDR3 sequence is 15 residues long. Deletions cut 3 bases from V and 0 bases from J, with 12 bases between. CDR1 is SGHDN, CDR2 FVKESK, per germline. This CDR3 reads CASSHGGESSYEQYF. CDR3 bases: TGTGCCAGCAGCCACGGAGGGGAGAGCTCCTACGAGCAGTACTTC.

As regards this clone: This specimen includes other DNA sequences encoding the same CDR3. The V gene is TRBV27, the J gene TRBJ1-2; tentative D call: TRBD1 (5 bases). Germline V gives CDR1 MNHEY, CDR2 SMNVEV (reference sequence). V lost 3 bases and J lost 2, with 10 bases in between. The CDR3 has 14 residues. The CDR3 reads CASSLTGTNYGYTF. CDR3 in DNA: TGTGCCAGCAGTTTGACGGGGACGAACTATGGCTACACCTTC.

This chain connects TRBV2 to TRBJ2-5, with 7 bases aligning to TRBD2. J gave up 2 bases and V 4 bases, and 10 bases lay outside the gene matches. This CDR3 is built from 16 residues. Looked up from germline, CDR1 is SNHLY and CDR2 is FYNNEI. The CDR3 sequence is CASSGPPTSFQETQYF. In nucleotides, the CDR3 is TGTGCCAGCAGTGGCCCCCCGACTAGCTTTCAAGAGACCCAGTACTTC.

This clone was detected once. The chain carries TRBV29-1 and TRBJ2-6; D unresolved. Germline V CDR1 and CDR2: SQVTM, ANQGSEA. The ends were cut back, 5 bases at V and 0 bases at J, with 17 bases in the middle. The CDR3 runs to 17 residues. CDR3 sequence reads: CSVLTQAPSSGANVLTF. The CDR3, as DNA: TGCAGCGTTTTAACCCAGGCGCCTAGCTCTGGGGCCAACGTCCTGACTTTC.

V usage is TRBV6-5 and J usage is TRBJ2-7; tentative D call: TRBD2 (6 bases). This CDR3 comprises 15 residues. Germline values: CDR1 MNHEY, CDR2 SVGAGI. V lost 2 bases, J lost 5 bases, and 16 bases lay in between. This CDR3 is CASSYQTGVRDEQYF. CDR3 coding DNA: TGTGCCAGCAGTTACCAGACGGGGGTTCGGGACGAGCAGTACTTC.

This clone appeared once. CDR3 sequence (DNA): TGTGCCAGCAGCCCCCGGCTCGGGACAGGGGAGGACACAGATACGCAGTATTTT. As protein: CASSPRLGTGEDTDTQYF. The chain has TRBV11-1 and TRBJ2-3, with 10 bases lining up with TRBD1. Trimming removed 5 bases from V and 2 bases from J; junction bases left unmatched: 13. CDR1 SGHAT and CDR2 FQDESV come from the germline V gene (reference sequence). There are 18 residues in the CDR3. Using reference TRBV11-1 and TRBJ2-3 for the parts outside the CDR3, the full variable domain is EAEVAQSPRYKITEKSQAVAFWCDPISGHATLYWYRQILGQGPELLVQFQDESVVDDSQLPKDRFSAERLKGVDSTLKIQPAELGDSAMYLCASSPRLGTGEDTDTQYFGPGTRLTVL.

The chain couples TRBV7-9 to TRBJ1-4; possible D gene TRBD1, 5 bases. The V gene lost 4 bases and the J gene lost 8 bases, with 23 bases spanning the gap. Germline assignment: CDR1 SEHNR and CDR2 FQNEAQ (reference sequence). This CDR3 has 17 amino acids. For the CDR3, the DNA is TGTGCCAGCAGCTCGTGGTTATTGAATGGGGCGACGGAAAAACTGTTTTTT. Amino acids: CASSSWLLNGATEKLFF. The complete variable domain, with remaining parts taken from reference TRBV7-9 and TRBJ1-4, reads DTGVSQNPRHKITKRGQNVTFRCDPISEHNRLYWYRQTLGQGPEFLTYFQNEAQLEKSRLLSDRFSAERPKGSFSTLEIQRTEQGDSAMYLCASSSWLLNGATEKLFFGSGTQLSVL.

With respect to this clone: Other DNA sequences in this specimen translate into the identical CDR3. V is TRBV5-4 and J is TRBJ2-7; the D gene is possibly TRBD1 (6 bases). The V and J ends lost 4 bases and 1 base respectively, with 12 bases between them. The CDR3 extends over 14 amino acids. The germline gives CDR1 SGHNT, CDR2 YYREEE (reference sequence). The CDR3 reads CASSPGTGSYEQYF. CDR3 nucleotide sequence: TGTGCCAGCAGCCCTGGTACAGGGTCCTACGAGCAGTACTTC.

V is TRBV10-2 and J is TRBJ2-5, with 10 bases aligning to TRBD1. J gave up 5 bases and V 1 base, and 4 bases lay outside the gene matches. CDR3 size: 15 residues. CDR1 WSHSY and CDR2 SAAADI come from the germline V gene. CDR3 sequence (DNA): TGCGCCAGCAGTGAGTGGACAGGGGGTATCGAGACCCAGTACTTC. Amino acid sequence: CASSEWTGGIETQYF.

The chain has TRBV7-9 and TRBJ2-7, with 14 bases lining up with TRBD2. CDR1 SEHNR and CDR2 FQNEAQ come from the germline V gene (reference sequence). This CDR3 region has 16 residues. V lost 5 bases, J lost 0 bases, and 3 bases stayed unmatched. The CDR3 DNA reads as TGTGCCAGCAGCGTCGGACTAGCGGGGGGCTCCTACGAGCAGTACTTC. Protein sequence: CASSVGLAGGSYEQYF.